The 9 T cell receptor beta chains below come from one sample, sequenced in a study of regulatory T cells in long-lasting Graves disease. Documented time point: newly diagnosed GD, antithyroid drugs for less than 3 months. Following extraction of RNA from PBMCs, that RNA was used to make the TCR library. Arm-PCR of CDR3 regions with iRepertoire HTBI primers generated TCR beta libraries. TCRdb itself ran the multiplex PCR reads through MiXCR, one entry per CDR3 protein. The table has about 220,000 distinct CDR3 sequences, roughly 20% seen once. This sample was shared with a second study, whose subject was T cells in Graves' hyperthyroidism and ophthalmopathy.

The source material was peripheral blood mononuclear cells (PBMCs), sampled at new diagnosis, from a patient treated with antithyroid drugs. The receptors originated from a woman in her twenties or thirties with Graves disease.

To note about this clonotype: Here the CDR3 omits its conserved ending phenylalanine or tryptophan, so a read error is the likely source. CDR3 loop: CSASRSNQPQHV. In DNA form, the CDR3 reads TGCAGTGCTAGCCGTAGCAATCAGCCCCAGCATGTT. V usage is TRBV20-1 and J usage is TRBJ1-5; D is ambiguous. The V end was cut by 3 bases, the J end by 0 bases, with 3 bases between. Looked up from germline, CDR1 is DFQATT and CDR2 is SNEGSKA (reference sequence). The CDR3 is 12 amino acids.

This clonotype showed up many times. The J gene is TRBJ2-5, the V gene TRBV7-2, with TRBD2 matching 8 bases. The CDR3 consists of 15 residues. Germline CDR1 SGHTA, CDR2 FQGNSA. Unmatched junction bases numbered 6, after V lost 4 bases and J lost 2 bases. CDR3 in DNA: TGTGCCAGCAGCTACGGGGGGGCCGGGCAAGAGACCCAGTACTTC. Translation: CASSYGGAGQETQYF.

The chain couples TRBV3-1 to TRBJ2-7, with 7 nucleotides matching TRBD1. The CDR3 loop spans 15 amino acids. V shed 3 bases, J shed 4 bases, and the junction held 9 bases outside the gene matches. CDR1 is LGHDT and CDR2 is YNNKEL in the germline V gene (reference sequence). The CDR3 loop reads CASSQAPGQSYEQYF. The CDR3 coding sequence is TGTGCCAGCAGCCAGGCTCCGGGACAGAGTTACGAGCAGTACTTC.

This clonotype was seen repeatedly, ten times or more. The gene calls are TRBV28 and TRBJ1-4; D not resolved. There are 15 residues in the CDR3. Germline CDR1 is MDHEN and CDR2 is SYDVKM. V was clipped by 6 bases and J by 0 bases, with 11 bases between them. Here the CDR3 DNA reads TGTGCCAGCAGCTCCGGCAGCGCAACTAATGAAAAACTGTTTTTT. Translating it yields CASSSGSATNEKLFF.

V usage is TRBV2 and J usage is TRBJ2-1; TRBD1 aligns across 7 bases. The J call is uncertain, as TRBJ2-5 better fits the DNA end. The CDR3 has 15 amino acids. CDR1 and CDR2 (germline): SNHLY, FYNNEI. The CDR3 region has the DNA TGTGCCAGCAGTGAAAATCGGGCAGGGGGAGAGACCCAGTACTTC. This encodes CASSENRAGGETQYF.

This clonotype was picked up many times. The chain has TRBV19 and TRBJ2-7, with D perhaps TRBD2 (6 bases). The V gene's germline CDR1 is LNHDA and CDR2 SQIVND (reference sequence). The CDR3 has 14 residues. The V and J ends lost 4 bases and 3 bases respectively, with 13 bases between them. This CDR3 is CASSKGLRLYEQYF. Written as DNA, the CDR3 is TGTGCCAGTAGTAAGGGACTGCGACTCTACGAGCAGTACTTC.

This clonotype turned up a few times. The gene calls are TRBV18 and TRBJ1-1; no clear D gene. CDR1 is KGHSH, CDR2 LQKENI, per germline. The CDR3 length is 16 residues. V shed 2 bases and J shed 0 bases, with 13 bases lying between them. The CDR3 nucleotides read TGTGCCAGCTCACCAGGTCATGGCAGAATGAACACTGAAGCTTTCTTT. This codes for CASSPGHGRMNTEAFF.

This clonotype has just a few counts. The CDR3 nucleotides read TGTGCCAGCAGCCCATCTGGGGGGACTGAAGCTTTCTTT. Its protein is CASSPSGGTEAFF. The chain has TRBV7-6 and TRBJ1-1; the D gene is possibly TRBD1 (5 bases). The CDR3 is made up of 13 amino acids. Trimming removed 5 bases from V and 5 bases from J, with 12 bases in between. Germline CDR1 reads SGHVS; CDR2 reads FNYEAQ.

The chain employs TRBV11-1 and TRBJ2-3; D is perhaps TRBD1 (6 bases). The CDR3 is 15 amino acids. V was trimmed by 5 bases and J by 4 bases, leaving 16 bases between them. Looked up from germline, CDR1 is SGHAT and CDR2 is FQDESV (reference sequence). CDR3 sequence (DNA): TGTGCCAGCAGCCACCGCCAGGGGCGGGCAGATACGCAGTATTTT. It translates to CASSHRQGRADTQYF.